These 7 T cell receptor beta chains share one sample of origin, sequenced in a study of shared clonotypes between healthy human individuals. The assay was immunoSEQ multiplex PCR, and TCRdb's table has in-frame clones only and misses some. Of roughly 2.1 million clones in the sample, 85% to 95% were seen once. It was CD45RO-negative cells, positively selected for CCR7, that made up naive CD8 cells, with terminally differentiated effector memory CD45RA+ cells excluded. The sample was naive CD8+ T cells from PBMCs. These TCRs come from a man aged 18 to 29 in good health. Some clones in this sample may be carry-over from other donors' samples.

The chain carries TRBV19 and TRBJ2-7; a weak D match, TRBD1 (6 bases). CDR1 and CDR2 (germline): LNHDA, SQIVND (reference sequence). With 4 bases removed from V and 5 bases from J, the gap between germline ends came to 18 bases. The CDR3 runs 15 residues. CDR3 bases: TGTGCCAGTAGTACTATAAGGGGGTTAAGCGACGAGCAGTACTTC. This sequence encodes CASSTIRGLSDEQYF.

This sequence joins TRBV4-3 and TRBJ2-7; TRBD2 aligns across 7 bases. V gave up 2 bases and J gave up 6 bases; unmatched junction bases: 10. Per the germline V gene, CDR1 is LGHNA and CDR2 is YSLEER. This CDR3 has 15 residues. CDR3 coding DNA: TGCGCCAGCAGCCAACGGAGTGCGGGAGATGGCGAGCAGTACTTC. This translates into CASSQRSAGDGEQYF.

The chain recombines TRBV7-9 with TRBJ2-7; no clear D gene. The CDR3 length is 12 residues. The V end was cut by 3 bases, the J end by 3 bases, with 6 bases between. Germline lookup yields CDR1 SEHNR and CDR2 FQNEAQ (reference sequence). CDR3 sequence: CASSFGYYEQYF. In DNA, the CDR3 is TGTGCCAGCAGCTTTGGGTACTACGAGCAGTACTTC.

The chain is built from TRBV29-1 and TRBJ2-2, with TRBD2 identical over 7 bases. V gave up 7 bases and J gave up 3 bases; unmatched junction bases: 5. Per germline, CDR1 SQVTM and CDR2 ANQGSEA. The CDR3 has 13 residues. CDR3 sequence reads: CSAWAGDTGELFF. CDR3 nucleotides: TGCAGCGCCTGGGCGGGGGACACCGGGGAGCTGTTTTTT.

On this clone itself: The sample holds other DNA sequences that translate to the same CDR3. V and J are TRBV27 and TRBJ1-5, with D perhaps TRBD1 (6 bases). Germline CDR1 reads MNHEY; CDR2 reads SMNVEV (reference sequence). V was cut by 5 bases and J by 4 bases, with 12 bases left in between. The CDR3 length is 14 residues. CDR3 DNA: TGTGCCAGCAGTCCCGGGACACCTAATCAGCCCCAGCATTTT. It encodes CASSPGTPNQPQHF.

The V call is TRBV9, the J call TRBJ2-2; D may match TRBD1 or TRBD2 (5 bases each). The CDR3 sequence is 15 residues long. From germline, CDR1 is SGDLS and CDR2 YYNGEE. The germline V and J ends were trimmed by 3 bases and 3 bases, with 12 bases remaining between them. CDR3 DNA: TGTGCCAGCAGCGAACTAGGGGTTGACACCGGGGAGCTGTTTTTT. Its protein is CASSELGVDTGELFF.

The chain joins TRBV7-6 to TRBJ2-1; 10 bases are shared with TRBD2. The CDR3 loop spans 15 amino acids. J lost 8 bases, V lost 1 base, and 5 bases had no gene match. Germline loops: CDR1 SGHVS, CDR2 FNYEAQ. In DNA, the CDR3 is TGTGCCAGCAGCTTAGTCCTAGCGGGAGAGTATGAGCAGTTCTTC. Protein product: CASSLVLAGEYEQFF.